This T cell receptor beta chain derives from a study of cytomegalovirus exposure and HLA in healthy donors (dated by TCRdb to 2016 to 2017). A note on the overall study: An earlier analysis of roughly 500 of the donors reported more than 250 Gb of sequence data and some 100 million unique TCR beta sequences from 150 million to 200 million T cells. About 300 gigabases of sequencing data and approximately 84 million unique TCR sequences were included in an early release covering 550 to 800 HLA-typed donors. Alongside the repertoire data, information on donor age, sex, ethnicity and CMV serostatus was compiled. To decide whether each TCR beta V gene segment behaved as functional or pseudogenic, an earlier analysis of 587 of the donors relied on high-throughput TCR beta sequencing. The aim of the study was to test whether cataloging public T cell receptors could identify signatures of past pathogen exposure. A later genetic analysis used genome-wide SNP genotypes for about 65% of the 666 donors, treating that subset as a discovery cohort. In addition to the first cohort of several hundred subjects, a separate validation cohort of some 120 different subjects was used. Every discovery cohort repertoire had been produced on one sequencing platform. A later analysis re-examined previously published TCR beta repertoires from roughly 650 donors and added high-resolution HLA genotyping to investigate patterns of TCR occurrence. Both class I and class II loci were covered by HLA typing, at four-digit resolution. The number of typed donors differed by locus: roughly 620-640 for A, B, C, DRB1 and DQB1; some 500 for DQA1; 606 for DPA1; and 450 to 480 for DPB1. Rather than drawing on any new phenotypic data, the later analysis identified candidate immune exposures from TCR beta sequences and the way those sequences occurred across donors. A handful of DR-DQ haplotypes were handled as single units for association and clustering because linkage in the cohort was strong. The genetic ancestry cluster associated with self-reported Caucasian donors included roughly four fifths of the roughly 410 genotyped donors. Across roughly 420 genotyped donors of the cohort, an average of 235,054 unique TCR beta nucleotide sequences per donor were sequenced, and approximately 19% of those sequences were non-productive. The study used immunosequencing to profile the T cell repertoires of approximately 690 subjects and linked those repertoires to cytomegalovirus serostatus. The study combined high-throughput TCR immunosequencing, statistical association of individual TCRs with disease status, and machine learning to predict cytomegalovirus infection status. Broader findings and caveats from the paper: Linkage disequilibrium might explain the correlated functional status among segregating V segments, but an unknown experimental factor could not be ruled out. For the cohort, immune exposure information was limited to CMV serostatus. It was suggested by the authors that the approach could potentially be generalized to other disease states and immunological phenotypes. The classifier was reported to diagnose cytomegalovirus status with high specificity and sensitivity in both the original cohort and the validation cohort. The earlier analysis of almost 600 of the donors excluded over 15 rarely observed V segments, including chromosome 9 orphons, because counts were too low. At a false discovery rate of 0.05, a later analysis linked under 20,000 TCR beta sequences to specific HLA alleles. A later analysis found that HLA-associated TCR beta chains were more clonally expanded and had lower generation probabilities than equally common non-associated chains. V-gene and J-gene trimming of TCR beta chains was associated with a missense DCLRE1C variant in a later genetic analysis, and the association was replicated in an independent cohort. Several of the top co-occurrence clusters appeared to be linked to parvovirus B19, influenza, CMV and Epstein-Barr virus, according to a later analysis. Roughly uniform sequencing depth across donors was assumed in presence/absence analyses, although this assumption may not hold. In this cohort, only TCR beta chains were sequenced, and detectable features were limited by the absence of alpha or paired-chain data. Most TCR sequences were seen in very few donors, while some public TCRs were found in many individuals. In an earlier analysis of under 600 of the donors, most TCR beta V segments were observed in productive rearrangements about 87% or about 30% of the time, broadly matching IMGT annotations. Strong co-occurrence of HLA alleles, especially DR and DQ, made assigning TCR associations to individual alleles difficult. The study gave a list of about 160 TCR beta chains associated with cytomegalovirus. A further reported finding was that TCR beta sequences accurately predicted the HLA-A and HLA-B alleles for most subjects in the first cohort. The sequencing pipeline was judged likely to have produced a cluster of highly shared sequence variants as a technical artifact. Some IMGT-functional V segments, including TRBV6-2 and TRBV6-3, could not be distinguished by the 87-base-pair reads and were therefore excluded. According to a later analysis, TCR association rates differed among HLA loci, with DRB1 alleles showing the most associated TCRs and HLA-C alleles showing the fewest. According to a later genetic analysis, donors in an Asian-associated ancestry cluster had fewer N-insertions in productive TCRs than the roughly 670-donor mean. Most CMV-associated TCR beta chains appeared to be HLA-restricted in a later analysis, and the HLA associations seemed to be driven largely by CMV exposure. A few of the identified cytomegalovirus-associated TCR beta chains were confirmed in vitro to be specific for cytomegalovirus antigens. Because some donors lacked HLA typing at each locus, the association tests relied only on the typed subset.

From a lookup of the germline V gene (reference sequence), CDR1 and CDR2 are SGHKS and YYEKEE. The CDR3 measures 13 amino acids from cysteine to phenylalanine. CDR3 DNA only is kept here, 39 bases in frame from base 1. Between the V and J ends, shortened by 4 bases and 8 bases respectively, the junction contains 15 bases. Points on this clone: This receptor's antigen is unknown. Base qualities are not recorded, but no much larger clone differs from it by a single base.

The cohort comprised some 700 healthy bone marrow donors. Cohort members were all nominally healthy when sampled, although unrecorded immune exposures were likely present. The donor tested CMV seropositive and was one of the 289 seropositive cohort members. A peripheral blood sample was provided by each donor, and peripheral blood mononuclear cells were used for TCR beta sequencing. The Qiagen DNeasy Blood Extraction Kit was used to extract genomic DNA from the blood cell samples. Library creation used the immunoSEQ multiplex PCR assay. For the multiplex PCR, a mixture combining 60 forward primers for TCR Vbeta segments and 13 reverse primers for TCR Jbeta segments was used. The CDR3 region of rearranged TCR beta genes was amplified from genomic DNA with a multiplex PCR assay. The Illumina HiSeq System was used to sequence the amplified TCR beta libraries as 87-base-pair reads. For the original study's pipeline: A later analysis tallied roughly 80 million unique TCR beta chains across the 666 repertoires, and some 10 million of those chains were shared by two or more donors. Raw reads were error-corrected and collapsed into unique sequences with a nearest-neighbor algorithm that merged closely related sequences to remove PCR and sequencing errors. CDR3 sequences were aligned to IMGT reference sequences to assign V, D and J gene segments. For a sequence to be retained, a match of at least six nucleotides to both a V gene segment and a J gene segment was required. Rearrangements were called productive when the CDR3 lacked stop codons and stayed in frame with V and J; all others were non-productive. CDR3 was defined by IMGT convention, running from the second conserved V-encoded cysteine to the conserved J-encoded phenylalanine. The earlier analysis of fewer than 750 of the donors excluded sequences that lacked an unambiguous match to a single V gene segment. In an earlier analysis of 587 of the donors, V segments were called functional above 56.7% productive rearrangements and were called segregating when the between-donor standard deviation exceeded 5%. A statistical classification framework was built for diagnosing cytomegalovirus status from the catalog of TCR beta chain sequences. In a later analysis, V and J genes were assigned by comparing TCR nucleotide sequences against IMGT/GENE-DB human TR gene sequences. In a later analysis, CDR3 sequences and most-parsimonious VDJ recombination scenarios were assigned using the TCRdist pipeline. In a later analysis, each TCR beta chain was defined by its CDR3 amino acid sequence together with its V-gene family, and reads lacking a unique V-gene family were excluded. A later analysis removed 550 to 650 highly shared, low-generation-probability nucleotide sequences to deal with suspected cross-contamination and a sequencing artifact. In a later analysis, a clonal expansion index was calculated for each public chain from normalized within-repertoire ranks of inferred template counts. A later analysis computed generation probabilities with a VDJ recombination model fitted to out-of-frame rearrangements, and checked the results against IGoR. In a later analysis, hypergeometric tests were used to score TCR-TCR, TCR-HLA and TCR-CMV co-occurrence, with a repertoire-size bias correction applied to TCR pairs. A later analysis estimated false discovery rates by permuting HLA or CMV assignments 20 times. In a later analysis, co-occurring TCRs were grouped with DBSCAN, and TCRdist sequence similarity was added when clustering was performed within HLA-allele-positive subsets. Co-occurrence clustering excluded repertoires with fewer than 30,000 or more than 120,000 public chains, plus five with anomalous nucleotide sharing. As stored in TCRdb, this immuneACCESS dataset retains in-frame rearrangements with V and J assigned. A fraction of the clones does not appear; measured against another copy, unresolved V genes explain less than half of the discrepancy, and the remainder lacks a known reason. From that table come the V and J calls and clone size; the DNA was used to work out D and trimming. This sample gives about 180,000 clones in total; roughly 75% of them show up just once. In total, the top ten clones hold 1% of the sample.

The chain is encoded by TRBV5-5 joined to TRBJ1-2; TRBD1 is a possible D gene, resting on 6 matching bases. Sequencing input: PBMCs. This clonotype was obtained from a woman in her 50s in good health and CMV-seropositive. The nucleotide sequence reads as follows: TGTGCCAGCAGCGATTTGGGGGCGCGGGGCTACACCTTC. Protein translation: CASSDLGARGYTF. The variable domain in full, with residues beyond the CDR3 obtained from the reference TRBV5-5 and TRBJ1-2 genes, is DAGVTQSPTHLIKTRGQQVTLRCSPISGHKSVSWYQQVLGQGPQFIFQYYEKEERGRGNFPDRFSARQFPNYSSELNVNALLLGDSALYLCASSDLGARGYTFGSGTRLTVV.